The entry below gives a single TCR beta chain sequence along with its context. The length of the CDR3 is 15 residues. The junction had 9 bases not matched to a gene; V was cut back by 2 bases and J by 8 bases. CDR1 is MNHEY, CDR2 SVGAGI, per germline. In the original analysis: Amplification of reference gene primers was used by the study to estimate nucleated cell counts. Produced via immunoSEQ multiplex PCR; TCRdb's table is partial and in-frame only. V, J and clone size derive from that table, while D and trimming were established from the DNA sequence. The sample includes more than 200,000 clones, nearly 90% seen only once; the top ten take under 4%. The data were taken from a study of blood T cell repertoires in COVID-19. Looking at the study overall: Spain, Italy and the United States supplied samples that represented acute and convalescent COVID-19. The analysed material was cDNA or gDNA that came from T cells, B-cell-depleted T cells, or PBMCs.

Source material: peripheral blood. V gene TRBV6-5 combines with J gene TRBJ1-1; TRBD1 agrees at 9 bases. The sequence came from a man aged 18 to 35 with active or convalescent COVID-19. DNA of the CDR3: TGTGCCAGCAGTTACAAATTGGACAGGGGAAAGGAAGCTTTCTTT. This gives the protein CASSYKLDRGKEAFF.